The clone carrying this T cell receptor beta chain occurred many times. This specimen belongs to a study of regulatory T cells in long-lasting Graves disease. Time point in this sample: persistent/refractory GD, antithyroid drugs over 5 years with positive TRAb. Scientists built the TCR library using RNA that was extracted from PBMCs. Libraries of TCR beta came from iRepertoire HTBI primers plus Arm-PCR of CDR3 regions. One entry per CDR3 protein, called by TCRdb with MiXCR from the multiplex PCR reads. There are around 460,000 distinct CDR3 sequences in the sample; roughly 23% occur only once, and 10% to 15% lies in the top ten. With V trimmed by 4 bases and J by 7 bases, 11 bases remained unmatched. This CDR3 has 16 amino acids. CDR1 is KGHDR, CDR2 SFDVKD, per germline.

The chain uses TRBV24-1 and TRBJ1-5; 8 bases fit TRBD1. The receptor was isolated from a female donor with Graves disease. Source: peripheral blood mononuclear cells (PBMCs), taken when the disease was refractory, from a patient treated with antithyroid drugs. CDR3 region: CATSEGDRGIGQPQHF. As DNA, the CDR3 is TGTGCCACCAGTGAGGGAGACAGGGGAATTGGACAGCCCCAGCATTTT.